This T cell receptor beta chain was sequenced for a study of T cell responses to AZD1222 COVID-19 vaccine. This clone was seen a handful of times. Unmatched junction bases numbered 11, after V lost 2 bases and J lost 6 bases. The CDR3 runs 16 residues. Germline-derived CDR1 and CDR2 are SGHTA and FQGNSA. Data came from immunoSEQ multiplex PCR; TCRdb stores just in-frame clones and leaves some out. In the table there are roughly 75,000 clones, roughly 87% of which are singletons. V and J are TRBV7-2 and TRBJ1-2; 8 nucleotides align to TRBD1. Sequenced here: peripheral blood, sampled 28 days after the second AZD1222 dose. The origin of this receptor is an adult who received the AZD1222 COVID-19 vaccine. The CDR3 nucleotides are TGTGCCAGCAGCTTAAGTACAGGGGGTTTGGTTAATGGCTACACCTTC. It is translated as CASSLSTGGLVNGYTF.